This TCR beta chain was retrieved from a study of identical twins. There are a few counts of this clonotype. The germline V gene encodes CDR1 MNHNS and CDR2 SASEGT. The CDR3 has 13 residues. Trimming at V came to 10 bases and at J to 1 base, leaving 7 bases not matched to a gene. TCRdb re-called the 5' RACE reads through MiXCR, storing one row per CDR3 protein. The sample carries some 1,600,000 distinct CDR3 sequences, around 33% recorded once. This sequence was found in a newborn girl in good health. This chain joins TRBV6-1 and TRBJ2-7; 7 positions agree with TRBD2. The material sequenced was cord blood. The CDR3: CANPRTSSYEQYF. The CDR3 nucleotides are TGTGCCAACCCCCGGACTAGTTCCTACGAGCAGTACTTC.